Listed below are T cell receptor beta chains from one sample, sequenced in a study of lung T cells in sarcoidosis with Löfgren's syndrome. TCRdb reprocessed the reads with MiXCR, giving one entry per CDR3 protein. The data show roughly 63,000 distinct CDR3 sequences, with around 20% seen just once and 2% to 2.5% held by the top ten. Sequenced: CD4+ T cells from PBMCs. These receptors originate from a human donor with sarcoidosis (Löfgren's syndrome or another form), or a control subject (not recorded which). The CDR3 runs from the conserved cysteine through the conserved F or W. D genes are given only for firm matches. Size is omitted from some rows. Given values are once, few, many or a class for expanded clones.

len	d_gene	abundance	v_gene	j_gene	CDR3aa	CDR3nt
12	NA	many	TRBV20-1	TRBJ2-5	CSAKTHQETQYF	TGCAGTGCTAAGACACACCAAGAGACCCAGTACTTC
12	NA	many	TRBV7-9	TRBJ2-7	CASSFPAGEQYF	TGTGCCAGCAGCTTTCCGGCGGGGGAGCAGTACTTC
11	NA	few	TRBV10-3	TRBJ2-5	CAISEGETQYF	TGTGCCATCAGTGAGGGCGAGACCCAGTACTTC
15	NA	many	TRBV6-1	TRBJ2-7	CASKADLTVAREQYF	TGTGCCAGCAAGGCAGACTTGACGGTAGCGAGGGAGCAGTACTTC
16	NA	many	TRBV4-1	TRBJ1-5	CASSWFGTSFSQPQHF	TGCGCCAGCAGCTGGTTTGGGACAAGTTTCTCTCAGCCCCAGCATTTT
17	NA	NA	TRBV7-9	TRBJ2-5	CASSGSFPRASQGTQYF	TGTGCCAGCAGCGGCTCGTTCCCCCGGGCCTCCCAAGGGACCCAGTACTTC
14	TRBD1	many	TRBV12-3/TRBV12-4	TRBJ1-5	CASSLAGQIQPQHF	TGTGCCAGCAGTTTAGCGGGACAGATCCAGCCCCAGCATTTT
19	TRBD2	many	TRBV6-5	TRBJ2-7	CASSLQAGTSGSRPYEQYF	TGTGCCAGCAGCCTGCAGGCCGGGACTAGCGGGAGTCGACCGTACGAGCAGTACTTC
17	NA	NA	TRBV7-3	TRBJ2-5	CASSNSPLGSWVETQYF	TGTGCCAGCAGCAATTCCCCACTAGGGAGTTGGGTGGAGACCCAGTACTTC
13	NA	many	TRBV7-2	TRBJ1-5	CASSFRGDQPQHF	TGTGCCAGCAGCTTCAGGGGCGATCAGCCCCAGCATTTT
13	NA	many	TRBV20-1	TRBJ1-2	CSALSGGGYGYTF	TGCAGTGCCCTATCCGGGGGGGGCTATGGCTACACCTTC
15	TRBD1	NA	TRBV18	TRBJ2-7	CASSPTQDRGYEQYF	TGTGCCAGCTCACCAACCCAGGACAGGGGGTACGAGCAGTACTTC
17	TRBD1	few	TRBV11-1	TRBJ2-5	CASSLSIRGLSGETQYF	TGTGCCAGCAGCTTATCGATCAGGGGGCTTAGTGGAGAGACCCAGTACTTC